A single sample gave rise to the 8 T cell receptor beta chains below, sequenced in a study of monozygotic twins with inflammatory bowel disease. Each CDR3 protein gets one entry in TCRdb, which reprocessed the 5' RACE reads and gives no DNA. The sample includes a few hundred thousand distinct CDR3 sequences. The specimen was blood. Receptors were obtained from a human donor with ulcerative colitis or Crohn's disease, or a healthy co-twin of an affected twin (not recorded which).

J is TRBJ1-6 and V is TRBV20-1. The CDR3 contains 16 residues. Germline assignment: CDR1 DFQATT and CDR2 SNEGSKA (reference sequence). The CDR3 sequence is CSAREGGFSYNSPLHF.

This sequence joins TRBV5-1 and TRBJ1-5; TCRdb's D gene call, TRBD1, goes unchecked for lack of DNA. Germline-derived CDR1 and CDR2 are SGHRS and YFSETQ. The CDR3 has 15 residues. Here the CDR3 reads CASSLGGQGNQPQHF.

This chain links TRBV20-1 with TRBJ2-7; no DNA is available, so the TRBD1 call from TCRdb remains unchecked. This CDR3 contains 14 residues. Germline values: CDR1 DFQATT, CDR2 SNEGSKA (reference sequence). CDR3 loop: CSARGGRTSYEQYF.

The V call is TRBV5-6, the J call TRBJ2-3. The CDR3 is 15 residues long. Germline CDR1 and CDR2: SGHDT and YYEEEE. The CDR3 protein is CASSLWFPDTDTQYF.

This chain connects TRBV28 to TRBJ2-4; without DNA, the TCRdb call of TRBD2 cannot be checked. The CDR3 is made up of 15 amino acids. The V gene's germline CDR1 is MDHEN and CDR2 SYDVKM. CDR3 sequence reads: CASNSGAQGKNIQYF.

V usage is TRBV5-5 and J usage is TRBJ2-7; there is no DNA to check the TCRdb D call of TRBD1. This CDR3 is built from 16 residues. Germline CDR1 SGHKS, CDR2 YYEKEE (reference sequence). This chain's CDR3 is CASSFGNGQDWYEQYF. Full variable domain (rest looked up from reference TRBV5-5 and TRBJ2-7): DAGVTQSPTHLIKTRGQQVTLRCSPISGHKSVSWYQQVLGQGPQFIFQYYEKEERGRGNFPDRFSARQFPNYSSELNVNALLLGDSALYLCASSFGNGQDWYEQYFGPGTRLTVT.

V usage is TRBV20-1 and J usage is TRBJ2-1; TCRdb's assignment of TRBD1 cannot be checked, as there is no DNA. Germline-derived CDR1 and CDR2 are DFQATT and SNEGSKA (reference sequence). The CDR3 covers 12 residues. The CDR3 sequence: CSAPPGWDEQFF.

V usage is TRBV7-8 and J usage is TRBJ2-3; TCRdb indicates TRBD2, and absent DNA this call remains unverified. The CDR3 sequence is 13 residues long. Germline V CDR1 and CDR2: SGHVS, FQNEAQ. The CDR3 loop reads CASSPRTADTQYF.